This T cell receptor (beta chain) comes out of a study of shared clonotypes between healthy human individuals. Trimming cost V 1 base and J 0 bases; bases outside gene matches: 0. The CDR3 runs to 16 residues. The germline CDR1 and CDR2 sequences are MNHNS and SASEGT. This clone was counted a single time. TCRdb's copy holds only in-frame clones and misses some; the assay was immunoSEQ multiplex PCR. Among more than 2,000,000 clones listed, around nine tenths were seen once. Sequences were obtained from naive CD4+ T cells sorted from blood. Subset specified: CD45RA+ positively selected. This clonotype originated in a man aged 18 to 30 in good health. V is TRBV6-1 and J is TRBJ2-3; 11 nucleotides match TRBD2. DNA for the CDR3: TGTGCCAGCAGTGAAGTAGCGGGGGGGAGCACAGATACGCAGTATTTT. Translation: CASSEVAGGSTDTQYF.